A selection of T cell receptor beta chains follows, all from one sample in a study of CD8 T cells in Susac syndrome. Using its own MiXCR run on the immunoSEQ multiplex PCR reads, TCRdb lists one record per CDR3 protein. The repertoire holds a few hundred thousand distinct CDR3 sequences, with around 93% as singletons. The specimen sequenced was CD4+ T cells from PBMCs. The receptors were gathered from a human donor with multiple sclerosis. The CDR3 runs from the conserved cysteine through the conserved F or W. The D gene is left open where the match is weak. Rows give clone size only sometimes, using once, few, many, or a class for an expanded clone.

clone size,J gene,D gene,V gene,CDR3 protein,CDR3 DNA
NA,TRBJ2-3,TRBD1,TRBV4-1,CASSPGQGLSPRTDTQYF,TGCGCCAGCAGCCCTGGACAGGGGCTTTCTCCCCGCACAGATACGCAGTATTTT
NA,TRBJ2-1,NA,TRBV3-1,CASRLVAGEQFF,TGTGCCAGCAGGTTAGTCGCTGGTGAGCAGTTCTTC
NA,TRBJ2-7,TRBD1,TRBV24-1,CATSPGTGGTYEQYF,TGTGCCACCAGTCCCGGGACAGGGGGAACCTACGAGCAGTACTTC
NA,TRBJ2-2,NA,TRBV28,CASSFTGPGELFF,TGTGCCAGCAGTTTTACAGGGCCCGGGGAGCTGTTTTTT
NA,TRBJ1-1,NA,TRBV5-1,CASSMSWRTTNTEAFF,TGCGCCAGCAGCATGTCCTGGAGGACAACGAACACTGAAGCTTTCTTT
NA,TRBJ2-3,NA,TRBV10-3,CATHRDSGVDTQYF,TGTGCCACCCACAGGGACTCAGGCGTAGATACGCAGTATTTT
NA,TRBJ2-7,NA,TRBV5-4,CASNSQGAYEQYF,TGTGCCAGCAACTCACAGGGAGCCTACGAGCAGTACTTC
NA,TRBJ1-5,NA,TRBV4-2,CASSQVTENQPQHF,TGTGCCAGCAGCCAAGTGACAGAGAATCAGCCCCAGCATTTT
NA,TRBJ2-5,NA,TRBV12-3/TRBV12-4,CASSLAMAGEETQYF,TGTGCCAGCAGTTTAGCGATGGCAGGGGAGGAGACCCAGTACTTC
NA,TRBJ2-5,NA,TRBV12-3/TRBV12-4,CASSFSRQNQETQYF,TGTGCCAGCAGTTTCTCCCGGCAGAACCAAGAGACCCAGTACTTC
NA,TRBJ1-6,NA,TRBV5-1,CASSLVFGSPLHF,TGCGCCAGCAGCTTGGTTTTCGGGTCACCCCTCCACTTT
NA,TRBJ1-5,NA,TRBV20-1,CSARRGGQPQHF,TGCAGTGCTAGAAGAGGGGGGCAGCCCCAGCATTTT
NA,TRBJ2-5,TRBD1,TRBV10-3,CAISESAPGQGFQETQYF,TGTGCCATCAGTGAGTCAGCCCCGGGACAGGGATTCCAAGAGACCCAGTACTTC
NA,TRBJ2-1,TRBD2,TRBV5-1,CASSSGRDYYNEQFF,TGCGCCAGCAGCTCTGGTCGGGACTACTACAATGAGCAGTTCTTC
NA,TRBJ1-5,NA,TRBV12-3/TRBV12-4,CASSLGTAGGPQHF,TGTGCCAGCAGTTTAGGGACCGCGGGTGGGCCCCAGCATTTT
NA,TRBJ2-5,TRBD2,TRBV28,CASSGLGGGETQYF,TGTGCCAGCAGTGGACTTGGCGGGGGAGAGACCCAGTACTTC
NA,TRBJ2-3,TRBD2,TRBV3-1,CASSQPGTSGSPLTDTQYF,TGTGCCAGCAGCCAACCCGGGACTAGCGGGAGCCCGCTCACAGATACGCAGTATTTT
NA,TRBJ2-5,TRBD2,TRBV7-2,CASRPRLAGGETQYF,TGTGCCAGCAGGCCTAGACTAGCGGGAGGAGAGACCCAGTACTTC
few,TRBJ1-2,NA,TRBV24-1,CATSDSSTVLANYGYTF,TGTGCCACCAGTGATTCATCGACAGTTCTCGCTAACTATGGCTACACCTTC
NA,TRBJ1-1,NA,TRBV9,CASSPHGYTTEAFF,TGTGCCAGCAGCCCACACGGGTATACGACTGAAGCTTTCTTT
NA,TRBJ2-2,TRBD2,TRBV2,CASSDSGTSGRRLIGELFF,TGTGCCAGCAGTGATTCTGGGACTAGCGGGAGGAGGCTCATCGGGGAGCTGTTTTTT
once,TRBJ2-5,TRBD2,TRBV10-3,CAISESSGVGQETQYF,TGTGCCATCAGTGAATCGAGCGGGGTAGGTCAAGAGACCCAGTACTTC